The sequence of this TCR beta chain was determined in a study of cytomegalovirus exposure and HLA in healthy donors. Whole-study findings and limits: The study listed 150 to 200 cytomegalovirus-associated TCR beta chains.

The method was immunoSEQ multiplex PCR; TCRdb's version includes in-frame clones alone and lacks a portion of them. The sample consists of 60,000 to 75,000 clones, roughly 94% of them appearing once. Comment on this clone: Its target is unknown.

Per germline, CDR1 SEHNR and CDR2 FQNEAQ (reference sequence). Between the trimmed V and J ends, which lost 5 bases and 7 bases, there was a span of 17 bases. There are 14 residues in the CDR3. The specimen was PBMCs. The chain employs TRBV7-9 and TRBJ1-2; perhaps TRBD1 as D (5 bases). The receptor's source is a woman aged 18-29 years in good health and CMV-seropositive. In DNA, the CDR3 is TGTGCCAGCAGCCCGGGACTTAACCCCATTGGCTACACCTTC. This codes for CASSPGLNPIGYTF.